These 10 T cell receptor beta chains came from one sample sequenced in a study of blood T cells in healthy people across ages. The second PCR ran roughly 6 to 11 cycles with a sample-barcoded 5' primer and J-beta primers. TCRdb recomputed calls from the 5' RACE reads with MiXCR, one row per CDR3 protein. Of 800,000 to 950,000 distinct CDR3 sequences detected, 25% to 30% appear once; the ten largest clones hold more than 8.5%. This sample was shared with a second study, whose subject was T cells of mothers and their children.

Material: blood. Receptors originate from a woman in her thirties or forties in good health.

The chain has TRBV29-1 and TRBJ2-3; D is unclear. This CDR3 has 9 amino acids. Per germline, CDR1 SQVTM and CDR2 ANQGSEA. Trimming took 4 bases from V and 4 from J, leaving 0 bases between them. CDR3 protein: CSVADTQYF. The CDR3 coding sequence is TGCAGCGTTGCAGATACGCAGTATTTT.

This clonotype was seen many times. The DNA for the CDR3 is TGTGCCAGCAGCGTAGAGGGGGCTCACTCCTACAATGAGCAGTTCTTC. Translated, it gives CASSVEGAHSYNEQFF. This rearrangement joins TRBV9 to TRBJ2-1; TRBD1 matches at 7 bases. CDR3 length: 16 amino acids. CDR1 SGDLS and CDR2 YYNGEE come from the germline V gene. The V gene end was trimmed by 0 bases and the J gene end by 0 bases; junction bases not matched to a gene: 3. Drawing the rest from reference TRBV9 and TRBJ2-1, the complete variable domain is DSGVTQTPKHLITATGQRVTLRCSPRSGDLSVYWYQQSLDQGLQFLIQYYNGEERAKGNILERFSAQQFPDLHSELNLSSLELGDSALYFCASSVEGAHSYNEQFFGPGTRLTVL.

This clonotype turned up a few times. The chain recombines TRBV7-2 with TRBJ2-1, with 7 bases identical to TRBD2. The V gene end was trimmed by 6 bases and the J gene end by 4 bases; junction bases not matched to a gene: 12. In germline, CDR1 is SGHTA, CDR2 FQGNSA. CDR3 length: 16 amino acids. The CDR3, as DNA: TGTACCAGCAGTCGAAGAGGACTAGGGTGGTACAATGAGCAGTTCTTC. Translation: CTSSRRGLGWYNEQFF.

The CDR3 sequence is CASSQPPSRGAVEQFF. The CDR3 bases are TGCGCCAGCAGCCAACCTCCTAGCAGGGGGGCTGTTGAGCAGTTCTTC. This chain joins TRBV4-1 and TRBJ2-1, with a tentative D call TRBD1 (7 bases). Germline V lookup: CDR1 MGHRA, CDR2 YSYEKL. CDR3 length: 16 residues. Trimming took off 2 bases at V and 9 bases at J, with 20 bases between the two ends.

This clonotype was seen many times. The chain links TRBV14 to TRBJ2-5; tentatively, D is TRBD2 (5 bases). The CDR3 contains 16 residues. V lost 6 bases to trimming and J lost 7 bases, with 24 bases between them. Germline assignment: CDR1 SGHDN and CDR2 FVKESK. The CDR3 nucleotides read TGTGCCAGCAGTCCCTTGGCCAGCGGAGTTGTTGGGACCCAGTACTTC. It translates to CASSPLASGVVGTQYF.

This clonotype was detected only a few times. V is TRBV6-5 and J is TRBJ2-2, with D tentatively TRBD1 (6 bases). This CDR3 has 16 residues. Trimming removed 2 bases from V and 0 bases from J, with 10 bases in between. The germline V gene has CDR1 MNHEY and CDR2 SVGAGI. The CDR3 DNA follows: TGTGCCAGCAGTTACACACGGGACACGAACACCGGGGAGCTGTTTTTT. Residues: CASSYTRDTNTGELFF.

The V gene is TRBV6-5, the J gene TRBJ1-1, with 11 bases matching TRBD1. Germline V gene sequence: CDR1 MNHEY, CDR2 SVGAGI. The V and J ends lost 4 bases and 0 bases, in that order; junction bases with no gene match: 10. The CDR3 has 18 amino acids. This chain's CDR3 is CASSSGWTGGEVNTEAFF. CDR3 coding DNA: TGTGCCAGCAGTTCGGGGTGGACAGGGGGCGAGGTGAACACTGAAGCTTTCTTT.

The rearrangement uses TRBV7-2 and TRBJ1-1; D is unclear. Germline CDR1 reads SGHTA; CDR2 reads FQGNSA. This CDR3 region has 16 residues. The ends were cut back, 1 base at V and 4 bases at J, with 16 bases in the middle. The CDR3 DNA follows: TGTGCCAGCAGCTTAGATTCGAGGGTCCAAACCACTGAAGCTTTCTTT. Amino acid sequence: CASSLDSRVQTTEAFF.

This clonotype was observed a few times. V is TRBV5-1 and J is TRBJ1-2, with 8 bases aligning to TRBD1. Looked up from germline, CDR1 is SGHRS and CDR2 is YFSETQ. CDR3 size: 14 residues. V shed 4 bases and J 4 bases; nucleotides not matched to a gene: 6. The CDR3: CASSQDRVFYGYTF. The CDR3 region has the DNA TGCGCCAGCAGCCAGGACAGGGTCTTCTATGGCTACACCTTC.

Points on this clonotype: A clone one base away is much larger, so this may be a read error. This chain uses TRBV11-2 with TRBJ1-1; D is undetermined. V gave up 4 bases and J gave up 1 base, with 10 bases separating them. The CDR3 totals 14 residues. Germline V gene lookup returns CDR1 SGHAT and CDR2 FQNNGV. The CDR3 DNA sequence: TGTGCCAGCAGCTGGAACCAAGGGAACACTGAAGCTTTCTTT. Translated, it gives CASSWNQGNTEAFF.